This TCR beta chain was sequenced during a study of blood T cell repertoires in COVID-19. At the level of the study: The United States, Italy and Spain supplied acute and convalescent COVID-19 samples. From T cells, B-cell-depleted T cells, or PBMCs came the material, which was cDNA or gDNA.

The ends lost 5 bases at V and 5 bases at J; junction bases unmatched: 17. The CDR3 is made up of 17 amino acids. Germline V gene lookup returns CDR1 SGHRS and CDR2 YFSETQ. Original methodology: How many nucleated cells were present was estimated from reference gene primer amplification. Here immunoSEQ multiplex PCR was the method, and the copy in TCRdb shows in-frame clones only, minus some. V, J and clone size were drawn from that table, and D and trimming were deduced from the DNA. In the table there are about 38,000 clones, around four fifths of which are singletons. This chain joins TRBV5-1 and TRBJ2-5; 8 positions agree with TRBD2. The sequenced material came from peripheral blood. This TCR derives from a man in his fifties or sixties with active COVID-19. Here the CDR3 DNA reads TGCGCCAGCAGTCTAACGGGGACGGGGGGGCCGGTGGAGACCCAGTACTTC. Translated: CASSLTGTGGPVETQYF.